The source of this T cell receptor beta chain is a study of cytomegalovirus exposure and HLA in healthy donors. On this clone: An end of the junction differs from the germline gene, which may be a read error.

The CDR3 runs to 16 residues. CDR1 is SEHNR and CDR2 is FQNEAQ in the germline V gene (reference sequence). Use of 60 Vbeta and 13 Jbeta primers characterized the PCR. Repertoires were generated with immunoSEQ multiplex PCR, while TCRdb's copy carries only in-frame clones and drops some. The sample shows approximately 110,000 clones, roughly 71% of them seen only once. This TCR was sampled from a woman in her 50s in good health and CMV-seropositive. The sample comprised PBMCs. The V and J genes are TRBV7-9 and TRBJ1-3, with D perhaps matching TRBD1 (5 bases). The CDR3 region has the DNA TGTTCCAGCAGCTCCACCCTGGGGGGCTCTGGAAACACCATATATTTT. Protein: CSSSSTLGGSGNTIYF.